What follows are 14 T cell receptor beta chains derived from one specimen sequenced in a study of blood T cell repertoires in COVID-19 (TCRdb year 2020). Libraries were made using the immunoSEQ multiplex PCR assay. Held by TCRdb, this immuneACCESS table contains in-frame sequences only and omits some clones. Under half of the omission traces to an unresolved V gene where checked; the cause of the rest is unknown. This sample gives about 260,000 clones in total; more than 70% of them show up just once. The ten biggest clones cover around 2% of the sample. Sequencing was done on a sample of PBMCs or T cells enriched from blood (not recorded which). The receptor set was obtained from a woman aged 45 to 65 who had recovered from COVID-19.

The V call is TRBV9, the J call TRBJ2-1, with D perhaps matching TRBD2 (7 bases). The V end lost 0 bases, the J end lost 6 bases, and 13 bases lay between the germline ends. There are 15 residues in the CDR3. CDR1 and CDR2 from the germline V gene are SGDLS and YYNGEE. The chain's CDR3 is CASSVGAGAANEQFF. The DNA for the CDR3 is TGTGCCAGCAGCGTAGGGGCGGGGGCGGCCAATGAGCAGTTCTTC. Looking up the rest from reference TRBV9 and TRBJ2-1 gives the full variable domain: DSGVTQTPKHLITATGQRVTLRCSPRSGDLSVYWYQQSLDQGLQFLIQYYNGEERAKGNILERFSAQQFPDLHSELNLSSLELGDSALYFCASSVGAGAANEQFFGPGTRLTVL.

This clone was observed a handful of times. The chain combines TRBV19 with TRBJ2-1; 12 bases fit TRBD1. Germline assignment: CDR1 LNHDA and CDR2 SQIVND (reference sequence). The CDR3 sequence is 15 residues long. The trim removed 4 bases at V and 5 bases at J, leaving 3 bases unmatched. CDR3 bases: TGTGCCAGTAGTACCAGGGACAGGGGGCACAATGAGCAGTTCTTC. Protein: CASSTRDRGHNEQFF.

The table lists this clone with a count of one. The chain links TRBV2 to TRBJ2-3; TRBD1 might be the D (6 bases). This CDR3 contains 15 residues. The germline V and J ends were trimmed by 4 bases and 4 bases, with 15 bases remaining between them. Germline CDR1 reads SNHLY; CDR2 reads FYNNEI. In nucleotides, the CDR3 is TGTGCCAGCAGTGGGGCAGGGGTGCCGGCAGATACGCAGTATTTT. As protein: CASSGAGVPADTQYF.

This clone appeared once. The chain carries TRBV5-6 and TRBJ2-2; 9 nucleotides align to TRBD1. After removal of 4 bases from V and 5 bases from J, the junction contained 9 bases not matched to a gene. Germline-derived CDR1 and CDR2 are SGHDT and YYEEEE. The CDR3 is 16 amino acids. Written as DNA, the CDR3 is TGTGCCAGCAGCCCTGGCTTAGACAGGGGGACCGGGGAGCTGTTTTTT. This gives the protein CASSPGLDRGTGELFF. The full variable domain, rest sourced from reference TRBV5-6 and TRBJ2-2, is DAGVTQSPTHLIKTRGQQVTLRCSPKSGHDTVSWYQQALGQGPQFIFQYYEEEERQRGNFPDRFSGHQFPNYSSELNVNALLLGDSALYLCASSPGLDRGTGELFFGEGSRLTVL.

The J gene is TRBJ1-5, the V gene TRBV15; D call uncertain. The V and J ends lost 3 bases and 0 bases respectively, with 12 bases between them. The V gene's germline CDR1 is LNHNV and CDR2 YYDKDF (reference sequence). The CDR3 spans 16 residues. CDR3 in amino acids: CATSSLPLDSNQPQHF. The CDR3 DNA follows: TGTGCCACCAGCAGCCTACCGCTAGATAGCAATCAGCCCCAGCATTTT.

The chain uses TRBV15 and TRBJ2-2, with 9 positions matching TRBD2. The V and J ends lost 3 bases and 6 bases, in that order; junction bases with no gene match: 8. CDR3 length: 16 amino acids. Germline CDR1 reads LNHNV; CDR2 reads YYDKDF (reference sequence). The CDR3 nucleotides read TGTGCCACCAGCAGGGCCGGGACTAGCTCCGCCGGGGAGCTGTTTTTT. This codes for CATSRAGTSSAGELFF.

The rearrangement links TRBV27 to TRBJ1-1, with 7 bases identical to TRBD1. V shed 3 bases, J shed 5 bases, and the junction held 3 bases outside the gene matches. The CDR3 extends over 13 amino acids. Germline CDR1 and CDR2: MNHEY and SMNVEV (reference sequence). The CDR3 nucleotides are TGTGCCAGCAGTTTTAACAGGGGAACTGAAGCTTTCTTT. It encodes CASSFNRGTEAFF.

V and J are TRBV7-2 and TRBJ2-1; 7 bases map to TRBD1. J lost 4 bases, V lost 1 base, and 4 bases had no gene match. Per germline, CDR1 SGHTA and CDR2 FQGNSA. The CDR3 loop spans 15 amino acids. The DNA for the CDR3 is TGTGCCAGCAGCTTAGGAGGGGGCAGATACAATGAGCAGTTCTTC. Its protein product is CASSLGGGRYNEQFF. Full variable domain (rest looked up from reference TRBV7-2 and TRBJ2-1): GAGVSQSPSNKVTEKGKDVELRCDPISGHTALYWYRQSLGQGLEFLIYFQGNSAPDKSGLPSDRFSAERTGGSVSTLTIQRTQQEDSAVYLCASSLGGGRYNEQFFGPGTRLTVL.

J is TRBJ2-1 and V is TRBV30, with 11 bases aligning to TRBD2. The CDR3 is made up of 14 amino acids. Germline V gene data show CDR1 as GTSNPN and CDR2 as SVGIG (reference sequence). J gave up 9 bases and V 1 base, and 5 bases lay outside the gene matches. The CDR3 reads CAWSGVLAGGEQFF. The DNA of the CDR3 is TGTGCCTGGAGTGGTGTTCTAGCGGGAGGTGAGCAGTTCTTC.

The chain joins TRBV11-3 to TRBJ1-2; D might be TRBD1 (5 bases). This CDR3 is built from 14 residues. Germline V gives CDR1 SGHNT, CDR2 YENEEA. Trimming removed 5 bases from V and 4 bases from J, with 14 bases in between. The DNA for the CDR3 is TGTGCCAGCAGCAACCGGGGGAGCGTCTATGGCTACACCTTC. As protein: CASSNRGSVYGYTF.

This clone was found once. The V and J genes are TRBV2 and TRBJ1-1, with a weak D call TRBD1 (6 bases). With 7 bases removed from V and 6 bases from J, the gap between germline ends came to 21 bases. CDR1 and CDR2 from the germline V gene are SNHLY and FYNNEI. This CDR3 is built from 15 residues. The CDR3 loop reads CASTLGHPGFPEAFF. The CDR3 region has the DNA TGTGCCAGCACCCTGGGACACCCCGGGTTTCCTGAAGCTTTCTTT.

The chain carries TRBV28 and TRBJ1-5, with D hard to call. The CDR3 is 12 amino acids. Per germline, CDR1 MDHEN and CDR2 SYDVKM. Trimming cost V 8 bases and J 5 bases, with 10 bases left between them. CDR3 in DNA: TGTGCCAGCCTCGCCGGGTATCAGCCCCAGCATTTT. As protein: CASLAGYQPQHF.

The CDR3 DNA reads as TGTGCCAGCAGCCGAGACACTAGCGGGAGGGCCATCGGGGAGCTGTTTTTT. Amino acid sequence: CASSRDTSGRAIGELFF. This chain connects TRBV7-8 to TRBJ2-2, with 13 bases that match TRBD2. The trim removed 5 bases at V and 7 bases at J, leaving 10 bases unmatched. Per germline, CDR1 SGHVS and CDR2 FQNEAQ. This CDR3 has 17 amino acids.

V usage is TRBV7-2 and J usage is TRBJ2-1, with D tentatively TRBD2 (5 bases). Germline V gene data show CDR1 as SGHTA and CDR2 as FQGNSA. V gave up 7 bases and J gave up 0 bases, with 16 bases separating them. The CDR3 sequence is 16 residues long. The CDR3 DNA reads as TGTGCCAGCAAGAAGGGAGCATTGAGCTCCTACAATGAGCAGTTCTTC. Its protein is CASKKGALSSYNEQFF.